This T cell receptor beta chain derives from a study of long-term antiretroviral therapy in people with HIV. Researchers ran immunoSEQ v3.0 at survey level. Clones were sequenced by immunoSEQ multiplex PCR, and TCRdb holds only the in-frame ones, with some missing. The sample includes around 20,000 clones, approximately 83% seen only once; the top ten take more than 9%. General study points: Every time point showed a repertoire led by clones expanded before ART.

The count of this clone is one. Antigen: not known. This CDR3 has 15 amino acids. With V trimmed by 4 bases and J by 3 bases, 5 bases remained unmatched. From germline, CDR1 is SGHVS and CDR2 FQNEAQ. This chain joins TRBV7-8 and TRBJ2-7; TRBD2 matches at 11 bases. The receptor comes from a man aged 18 to 29 with HIV. This material consisted of unsorted PBMCs, taken 0.5 years before starting antiretroviral therapy. Here the CDR3 reads CASSSTSGSIYEQYF. The CDR3 DNA reads as TGTGCCAGCAGCTCCACTAGCGGGAGTATCTACGAGCAGTACTTC.